The clone carrying this TCR beta chain appeared once. Its antigen is unknown. The data originate from a study of T cell repertoires in cytomegalovirus infection. Study conclusions and caveats: The study found HLA-C-restricted CMV-specific TCR beta clonotypes dominating the ex vivo response.

TCRdb fed the reads into MiXCR, producing one record per CDR3 protein. The sample has 250,000 to 300,000 distinct CDR3 sequences; around 20% are singletons. CDR1 is DFQATT, CDR2 SNEGSKA, per germline (reference sequence). J was trimmed by 1 base and V by 7 bases; bases with no gene match: 6. This CDR3 is built from 13 residues. The sequencing here drew on cultured PBMCs, taken from culture after CMV antigen stimulation. J is TRBJ1-1 and V is TRBV20-1; 7 bases fit TRBD1. The clonotype comes from a human donor in good health (CMV status not recorded). Some clones in this sample may be carry-over from other donors' samples. CDR3 nucleotide sequence: TGCAGTGTCGGAAGGGACAGGAACACTGAAGCTTTCTTT. Its translation is CSVGRDRNTEAFF.